This record covers a single T cell receptor (beta chain). No antigen is known for it. No base quality values were provided; no much bigger clone lies one nucleotide off. The source of the sample is a study of cytomegalovirus exposure and HLA in healthy donors (dated by TCRdb to about 2017). Regarding the complete study: An earlier analysis of roughly 500 of the donors reported about 250 Gb of sequence data and 120 million or so unique TCR beta sequences from 150 million to 200 million T cells. About five DR-DQ haplotypes were treated as single units for association and clustering because of strong linkage in the cohort. Among the approximately 430 genotyped donors, around 79% belonged to the genetic ancestry cluster associated with self-reported Caucasian donors. To study patterns of TCR occurrence, a later analysis re-analyzed previously published TCR beta repertoires from under 750 donors and added high-resolution HLA genotyping. Rather than using new phenotypic data, the later analysis identified candidate immune exposures from TCR beta sequences and from how often those sequences occurred across donors. To predict cytomegalovirus infection status, the study combined high-throughput TCR immunosequencing, statistical association of individual TCRs with disease status, and machine learning. Along with the roughly 670-subject first cohort, a separate validation cohort of over a hundred different subjects was used. Every discovery cohort repertoire had been produced on one sequencing platform. Genome-wide SNP genotypes for about 60% of the 666 donors were used in a later genetic analysis, which treated that subset as a discovery cohort. An early release that covered roughly 600 HLA-typed donors contained approximately 300 gigabases of sequencing data and tens of millions of unique TCR sequences. In an earlier analysis of 587 of the donors, high-throughput TCR beta sequencing was used to judge whether each TCR beta V gene segment behaved as functional or pseudogenic. Using immunosequencing, the study profiled T cell repertoires from about 610 subjects and related those repertoires to cytomegalovirus serostatus. The number of typed donors differed by locus: roughly 629-640 for A, B, C, DRB1 and DQB1; 522 for DQA1; around 610 for DPA1; and some 470 for DPB1. HLA typing covered class I and class II loci at four-digit resolution. Donor age, sex, ethnicity and CMV serostatus were compiled together with the repertoire data. On average, roughly 240,000 unique TCR beta nucleotide sequences were sequenced per donor among a few hundred genotyped donors of the cohort, with around 19% of those sequences being non-productive. The aim of the study was to test whether cataloging public T cell receptors could identify signatures of past pathogen exposure.

Measured from the cysteine to the phenylalanine, the CDR3 is 15 residues long. The entry retains the CDR3 DNA only, 45 bases that are in frame from base 1. In the germline V gene (reference sequence), CDR1 corresponds to MNHNY and CDR2 to SVGAGI. Clipping removes 2 bases from V and 4 bases from J, with 5 as the unmatched junction base count. In total, approximately 700 healthy bone marrow donors made up the cohort. All cohort members were sampled while nominally healthy, although unrecorded immune exposures were likely present. The donor was CMV seropositive and was included in the group of approximately 300 seropositive cohort members. Each donor provided a peripheral blood sample, and peripheral blood mononuclear cells were used for TCR beta sequencing. Genomic DNA extraction from the blood cell samples was performed with the Qiagen DNeasy Blood Extraction Kit. Receptor amplification or capture employed the immunoSEQ multiplex PCR assay. For the multiplex PCR, a mixture combining 60 forward primers for TCR Vbeta segments and 13 reverse primers for TCR Jbeta segments was used. Amplification of the CDR3 region of rearranged TCR beta genes was performed with a multiplex PCR assay on genomic DNA. The amplified TCR beta libraries were sequenced on the Illumina HiSeq System as 87-base-pair reads. The study's own analysis went as follows. A later analysis tallied roughly 80 million unique TCR beta chains across the 666 repertoires, and around 9.9 million of those chains were shared by two or more donors. Raw reads were error-corrected and collapsed into unique sequences by a nearest-neighbor algorithm in which closely related sequences were merged to remove PCR and sequencing errors. Alignment of CDR3 sequences to IMGT reference sequences was used to assign V, D and J gene segments. For a sequence to be retained, a match of at least six nucleotides to both a V gene segment and a J gene segment was required. A rearrangement was called productive if the CDR3 had no stop codons and remained in frame with V and J, and every other rearrangement was called non-productive. CDR3 was defined by IMGT convention, running from the second conserved V-encoded cysteine to the conserved J-encoded phenylalanine. Sequences without an unambiguous match to a single V gene segment were excluded from the earlier analysis of about 640 of the donors. In an earlier analysis of almost 600 of the donors, a V segment was called functional when productive rearrangements were above 56.7%, and segregating when the standard deviation between donors exceeded 5%. A statistical classification framework was built for diagnosing cytomegalovirus status from the catalog of TCR beta chain sequences. In a later analysis, V and J genes were assigned by comparing TCR nucleotide sequences against IMGT/GENE-DB human TR gene sequences. A later analysis assigned CDR3 sequences and most-parsimonious VDJ recombination scenarios with the TCRdist pipeline. In a later analysis, each TCR beta chain was defined by its CDR3 amino acid sequence together with its V-gene family, and reads without a unique V-gene family were excluded. As a way to deal with suspected cross-contamination and a sequencing artifact, a later analysis dropped 450 to 600 nucleotide sequences that were highly shared and had low generation probability. In a later analysis, a clonal expansion index was calculated for each public chain from normalized within-repertoire ranks of inferred template counts. A later analysis computed generation probabilities with a VDJ recombination model fitted to out-of-frame rearrangements, and checked the results against IGoR. Hypergeometric tests were used in a later analysis to score TCR-TCR, TCR-HLA and TCR-CMV co-occurrence, with a repertoire-size bias correction applied to the TCR pairs. In a later analysis, false discovery rates were estimated by permuting HLA or CMV assignments 20 times. A later analysis grouped co-occurring TCRs with DBSCAN, adding TCRdist sequence similarity when clustering within HLA-allele-positive subsets. Repertoires with fewer than 30,000 or more than 120,000 public chains were left out of co-occurrence clustering, as were about five repertoires with anomalous nucleotide sharing. Not all clones reach the TCRdb copy of this immuneACCESS table, which keeps in-frame sequences only. Checked studies attribute under half of the gap to unresolved V genes and leave the rest unexplained. The DNA was the basis for D and trimming; V, J and clone size are from that table. The sample has over 150,000 clones on record, roughly two thirds of them singletons. The top ten clonotypes cover less than 3.5% of the sample.

General study outcomes and caveats: This cohort had only TCR beta chains sequenced, and the lack of alpha or paired-chain data limited which features could be detected. A further reported finding was that TCR beta sequences accurately predicted the HLA-A and HLA-B alleles for most subjects in the first cohort. According to a later analysis, parvovirus B19, influenza, CMV and Epstein-Barr virus appeared linked to several top co-occurrence clusters. According to a later analysis, most CMV-associated TCR beta chains appeared to be HLA-restricted, and the HLA associations seemed to be driven largely by CMV exposure. In a later analysis, HLA-associated TCR beta chains were found to be more clonally expanded and to have lower generation probabilities than equally common non-associated chains. Linkage disequilibrium might explain the correlated functional status among segregating V segments, but an unknown experimental factor could not be excluded. According to a later genetic analysis, donors in an Asian-associated ancestry cluster had fewer N-insertions in productive TCRs than the approximately 630-donor mean. Broadly in line with IMGT annotations, most TCR beta V segments showed up in productive rearrangements about 87% or about 30% of the time in an earlier analysis of 587 of the donors. A group of highly shared sequence variants was considered likely to be a technical artifact of the sequencing pipeline. A later genetic analysis associated a missense DCLRE1C variant with V-gene and J-gene trimming of TCR beta chains, and an independent cohort replicated the association. Because counts were too low, around 18 rarely observed V segments, including chromosome 9 orphons, were left out of the earlier analysis of over 550 of the donors. A total of roughly 160 TCR beta chains were listed by the study as associated with cytomegalovirus. Strong co-occurrence of HLA alleles, especially DR and DQ, made assigning TCR associations to individual alleles difficult. The presence/absence analyses assumed that sequencing depth was roughly uniform across donors, and that assumption may not be true. According to a later analysis, TCR association rates differed among HLA loci, with DRB1 alleles showing the most associated TCRs and HLA-C alleles showing the fewest. Most TCR sequences were observed very rarely across donors, whereas some public TCRs were present in many individuals. Immune exposure information for the cohort was limited to CMV serostatus. Because HLA typing was missing for some donors at each locus, association tests included only the typed subset. In vitro tests confirmed that a few of the cytomegalovirus-associated TCR beta chains recognize cytomegalovirus antigens. Because the 87-base-pair reads could not distinguish some IMGT-functional V segments, including TRBV6-2 and TRBV6-3, those segments were excluded. In a later analysis, 16,951 TCR beta sequences were associated with specific HLA alleles at a false discovery rate of 0.05. The classifier was reported to diagnose cytomegalovirus status with high specificity and sensitivity in both the original cohort and the validation cohort. The authors suggested that the approach could potentially be generalized to other disease states and immunological phenotypes.

Material: PBMCs. The TCR sequence derives from a woman aged 35 to 49 in good health and CMV-seropositive. The chain couples TRBV6-6 to TRBJ2-3; 8 junctional bases match TRBD2. The CDR3 is CASSYGGGRSDTQYF. The nucleotides are TGTGCCAGCAGTTACGGCGGGGGGCGCTCAGATACGCAGTATTTT.